These 29 T cell receptor beta chains came from one sample sequenced in a study of cytomegalovirus exposure and HLA in healthy donors. Method: immunoSEQ multiplex PCR; TCRdb's copy keeps in-frame clones and lacks some. Here the sample spans 150,000 to 200,000 clones, just under 90% being singletons. Material: PBMCs. These receptors all stem from a woman in her twenties or thirties in good health and CMV-seronegative.

The CDR3, as DNA: TGCGCCAGCAGCACCAGACTAGCGGGGGGGAACTACGAGCAGTACTTC. Protein: CASSTRLAGGNYEQYF. The rearrangement links TRBV5-1 to TRBJ2-7, with 14 bases that match TRBD2. Trimming at V came to 4 bases and at J to 3 bases, leaving 6 bases not matched to a gene. CDR1 and CDR2 (germline): SGHRS, YFSETQ. The CDR3 runs 16 residues.

The gene calls are TRBV7-2 and TRBJ1-2; 8 bases map to TRBD1. This CDR3 contains 16 residues. Unmatched junction bases numbered 5, after V lost 2 bases and J lost 0 bases. CDR1 is SGHTA, CDR2 FQGNSA, per germline. CDR3 DNA: TGTGCCAGCAGCTTACCTCGACAGGGGACTAACTATGGCTACACCTTC. Translated, it gives CASSLPRQGTNYGYTF.

The J gene is TRBJ2-1, the V gene TRBV7-9, with 12 bases aligning to TRBD2. This CDR3 is 16 amino acids long. CDR1 SEHNR and CDR2 FQNEAQ come from the germline V gene (reference sequence). J lost 7 bases, V lost 2 bases, and 6 bases had no gene match. The CDR3 loop reads CASSLFGLAGSNEQFF. In DNA form, the CDR3 reads TGTGCCAGCAGCTTATTCGGACTAGCGGGGAGTAATGAGCAGTTCTTC.

V and J are TRBV9 and TRBJ2-5; 11 bases map to TRBD2. The CDR3 runs to 16 residues. Trimming took 4 bases from V and 4 from J; bases not matched to a gene: 9. The germline V gene encodes CDR1 SGDLS and CDR2 YYNGEE. The CDR3 sequence: CASSSTSGERIETQYF. For the CDR3, the DNA is TGTGCCAGCAGCTCGACTAGCGGGGAACGAATAGAGACCCAGTACTTC.

V is TRBV10-1 and J is TRBJ2-2, with a possible D match to TRBD1 (5 bases). The V end lost 0 bases, the J end lost 2 bases, and 13 bases lay between the germline ends. This CDR3 is 17 amino acids long. Germline loops: CDR1 WNHNN, CDR2 SYGVQD (reference sequence). The CDR3 sequence is CASSESRLTANTGELFF. CDR3 nucleotides: TGCGCCAGCAGTGAGTCGAGGCTGACAGCTAACACCGGGGAGCTGTTTTTT.

The rearrangement joins TRBV29-1 to TRBJ1-2, with D unresolved. Germline V gene data show CDR1 as SQVTM and CDR2 as ANQGSEA. This CDR3 contains 15 residues. Trimming took 1 base from V and 0 from J, leaving 12 bases between them. The CDR3: CSVEGTGRANYGYTF. The DNA of the CDR3 is TGCAGCGTTGAAGGAACGGGGAGAGCTAACTATGGCTACACCTTC.

J is TRBJ1-1 and V is TRBV6-1, with D unresolved. Germline CDR1 reads MNHNS; CDR2 reads SASEGT. The CDR3 runs 11 residues. Trimming stripped 6 bases from V and 11 bases from J, with 13 bases between. The CDR3 is CASSVRVFAFF. CDR3 bases: TGTGCCAGCAGCGTGCGGGTTTTCGCTTTCTTT.

The DNA of the CDR3 is TGTGCCAGCAGCTTACAGGGTTGGAGTGGCTACACCTTC. Protein sequence: CASSLQGWSGYTF. V and J are TRBV5-6 and TRBJ1-2; the D gene is possibly TRBD1 (6 bases). V was trimmed by 2 bases and J by 7 bases, leaving 12 bases between them. CDR3 length: 13 amino acids. Germline CDR1 is SGHDT and CDR2 is YYEEEE.

This clone was seen a few times. J is TRBJ1-2 and V is TRBV6-5, with TRBD1 matching over 7 bases. Germline CDR1 is MNHEY and CDR2 is SVGAGI. The CDR3 covers 14 residues. With V trimmed by 6 bases and J by 0 bases, 4 bases remained unmatched. The CDR3 loop is CASRTGTANYGYTF. The CDR3, as DNA: TGTGCCAGCAGAACCGGGACAGCTAACTATGGCTACACCTTC.

The gene calls are TRBV19 and TRBJ1-1; TRBD1 matches at 11 bases. CDR1 is LNHDA, CDR2 SQIVND, per germline (reference sequence). CDR3 length equals 17 residues. J lost 0 bases, V lost 4 bases, and 7 bases had no gene match. CDR3 in amino acids: CASSRGQGGVMNTEAFF. CDR3 coding DNA: TGTGCCAGTAGTAGGGGACAGGGGGGCGTGATGAACACTGAAGCTTTCTTT.

The sample holds one count of this clone. The V and J genes are TRBV2 and TRBJ1-2; maybe TRBD1 (6 bases). There are 13 residues in the CDR3. V was cut by 6 bases and J by 4 bases, with 12 bases left in between. The V gene's germline CDR1 is SNHLY and CDR2 FYNNEI. CDR3 sequence: CASSYREGYGYTF. DNA of the CDR3: TGTGCCAGCAGCTACAGGGAAGGCTATGGCTACACCTTC.

On this clone itself: The junction differs from germline at one of its ends, possibly a read error. The rearrangement links TRBV7-7 to TRBJ2-5; TRBD2 aligns across 7 bases. Germline loops: CDR1 SSHAT, CDR2 FNYEAQ (reference sequence). This CDR3 region has 13 residues. Written as DNA, the CDR3 is TGTGCTAGCAGCTTAGGCGGGGGAGAGACCCAGTACTTC. This gives the protein CASSLGGGETQYF.

The chain is built from TRBV15 and TRBJ1-5, with 12 bases lining up with TRBD1. After removal of 1 base from V and 0 bases from J, the junction contained 4 bases not matched to a gene. Germline V lookup: CDR1 LNHNV, CDR2 YYDKDF (reference sequence). The CDR3 is made up of 18 amino acids. In nucleotides, the CDR3 is TGTGCCACCAGCAGAGCCGGGACAGGGGGCTATAGCAATCAGCCCCAGCATTTT. Its translation is CATSRAGTGGYSNQPQHF. Using reference TRBV15 and TRBJ1-5 for the parts outside the CDR3, the full variable domain is DAMVIQNPRYQVTQFGKPVTLSCSQTLNHNVMYWYQQKSSQAPKLLFHYYDKDFNNEADTPDNFQSRRPNTSFCFLDIRSPGLGDTAMYLCATSRAGTGGYSNQPQHFGDGTRLSIL.

Many counts were recorded for this clone. This CDR3 reads CASSSIGDSNYGYTF. The CDR3 region has the DNA TGTGCCAGCAGCTCCATCGGGGATTCTAACTATGGCTACACCTTC. The chain uses TRBV5-8 and TRBJ1-2; D ambiguous. Trimming took 3 bases from V and 0 from J, leaving 12 bases between them. The CDR3 spans 15 residues. Germline assignment: CDR1 SGHTS and CDR2 YDEGEE. Using reference TRBV5-8 and TRBJ1-2 for the parts outside the CDR3, the full variable domain is EAGVTQSPTHLIKTRGQQATLRCSPISGHTSVYWYQQALGLGLQFLLWYDEGEERNRGNFPPRFSGRQFPNYSSELNVNALELEDSALYLCASSSIGDSNYGYTFGSGTRLTVV.

This clone was picked up one time. This chain joins TRBV30 and TRBJ2-7; D gene ambiguous. Trimming cost V 0 bases and J 5 bases, with 8 bases left between them. The CDR3 consists of 12 residues. CDR1 is GTSNPN and CDR2 is SVGIG in the germline V gene (reference sequence). The DNA of the CDR3 is TGTGCCTGGAGTGTATTAGAGAACGAGCAGTACTTC. It translates to CAWSVLENEQYF. The full variable domain, completed using reference TRBV30 and TRBJ2-7, is SQTIHQWPATLVQPVGSPLSLECTVEGTSNPNLYWYRQAAGRGLQLLFYSVGIGQISSEVPQNLSASRPQDRQFILSSKKLLLSDSGFYLCAWSVLENEQYFGPGTRLTVT.

The V gene is TRBV6-1, the J gene TRBJ2-3, with D hard to call. Trimming left V 5 bases short and J 6 bases short, with 6 bases between. The CDR3 is made up of 11 amino acids. Germline assignment: CDR1 MNHNS and CDR2 SASEGT. The CDR3 DNA is TGTGCCAGCAGTTACATGGATACGCAGTATTTT. Protein product: CASSYMDTQYF.

The chain recombines TRBV4-3 with TRBJ1-5; tentatively, D is TRBD1 (5 bases). Germline-derived CDR1 and CDR2 are LGHNA and YSLEER. V shed 0 bases and J shed 7 bases, with 13 bases lying between them. CDR3 length: 15 amino acids. The DNA for the CDR3 is TGCGCCAGCAGCCAAGATTTGGGGGAGGGCCAGCCCCAGCATTTT. Amino acids: CASSQDLGEGQPQHF.

The J gene is TRBJ1-1, the V gene TRBV19; D remains ambiguous. The V and J ends lost 6 bases and 5 bases respectively, with 13 bases between them. CDR3 length: 13 amino acids. CDR1 is LNHDA and CDR2 is SQIVND in the germline V gene (reference sequence). CDR3 sequence: CASSLRGKTEAFF. The CDR3, as DNA: TGTGCCAGTAGCCTCCGGGGTAAGACTGAAGCTTTCTTT.

The chain recombines TRBV27 with TRBJ1-2; 7 nucleotides match TRBD1. CDR1 and CDR2 (germline): MNHEY, SMNVEV (reference sequence). V lost 6 bases and J lost 8; bases outside the gene matches: 18. This CDR3 has 16 amino acids. This chain's CDR3 is CASRESQGPPRRGYTF. CDR3 bases: TGTGCCAGCAGGGAGTCACAGGGGCCGCCTAGGCGAGGCTACACCTTC.

The rearrangement links TRBV11-2 to TRBJ2-3, with a tentative D call TRBD2 (7 bases). The CDR3 runs 17 residues. Germline V gene sequence: CDR1 SGHAT, CDR2 FQNNGV. Trimming took 1 base from V and 4 from J, leaving 18 bases between them. The CDR3 coding sequence is TGTGCCAGCAGCTTAGTCCCCGGGGGGCCGTATTCAGATACGCAGTATTTT. This codes for CASSLVPGGPYSDTQYF.

The chain is built from TRBV7-9 and TRBJ2-1; 9 nucleotides match TRBD1. J was trimmed by 15 bases and V by 1 base; bases with no gene match: 13. The V gene's germline CDR1 is SEHNR and CDR2 FQNEAQ (reference sequence). This CDR3 comprises 15 residues. CDR3 region: CASSLEDLRTGEGFF. As DNA, the CDR3 is TGTGCCAGCAGCTTAGAAGACCTTAGGACAGGGGAAGGGTTCTTC.

This clone was found once. CDR3 sequence reads: CASSLGTSGGNEQFF. CDR3 in DNA: TGTGCCAGCAGCCTAGGGACTAGCGGGGGGAATGAGCAGTTCTTC. The rearrangement joins TRBV27 to TRBJ2-1, with TRBD2 matching 15 bases. This CDR3 comprises 15 residues. The junction had 4 bases not matched to a gene; V was cut back by 6 bases and J by 7 bases. Germline V gene sequence: CDR1 MNHEY, CDR2 SMNVEV (reference sequence).

The genes are TRBV4-1 and TRBJ1-2; 12 positions match TRBD1. V trimming: 1 base; J trimming: 8 bases; junction bases outside the gene matches: 8. CDR1 MGHRA and CDR2 YSYEKL come from the germline V gene. The CDR3 extends over 16 amino acids. The CDR3 sequence: CASSQVGTGGRGGYTF. The DNA for the CDR3 is TGCGCCAGCAGCCAAGTAGGGACAGGGGGCCGCGGAGGCTACACCTTC.

This chain connects TRBV6-5 to TRBJ1-1, with 7 bases identical to TRBD1. The CDR3 contains 14 residues. Trimming cost V 4 bases and J 1 base; bases outside gene matches: 3. Germline V gene data show CDR1 as MNHEY and CDR2 as SVGAGI. Here the CDR3 reads CASSFRGRNTEAFF. For the CDR3, the DNA is TGTGCCAGCAGTTTCAGGGGGAGGAACACTGAAGCTTTCTTT.

This clone was picked up one time. The chain joins TRBV6-1 to TRBJ1-6; D call uncertain. Between the trimmed V and J ends, which lost 3 bases and 11 bases, there was a span of 11 bases. Looked up from germline, CDR1 is MNHNS and CDR2 is SASEGT. The CDR3 covers 13 residues. The CDR3 region is CASSDGRVAPLHF. CDR3 in DNA: TGTGCCAGCAGTGACGGGCGGGTTGCACCCCTCCACTTT.

The genes are TRBV30 and TRBJ2-3, with D tentatively TRBD2 (7 bases). CDR3 length: 15 amino acids. V was trimmed by 5 bases and J by 0 bases, leaving 15 bases between them. Germline CDR1 reads GTSNPN; CDR2 reads SVGIG (reference sequence). CDR3 DNA sequence: TGTGCCTGGGGGAGGGCGGGGGCTAGCACAGATACGCAGTATTTT. Its protein product is CAWGRAGASTDTQYF.

Written as DNA, the CDR3 is TGTGCCAGCAGTTACGCGCGGGGGGCCCAAGAGACCCAGTACTTC. Translating gives CASSYARGAQETQYF. The chain recombines TRBV6-5 with TRBJ2-5, with TRBD2 matching 8 bases. The CDR3 contains 15 residues. With V trimmed by 2 bases and J by 1 base, 3 bases remained unmatched. Germline V CDR1 and CDR2: MNHEY, SVGAGI.

The V gene is TRBV19, the J gene TRBJ1-6, with unresolved D. The CDR3 runs 13 residues. V was pared by 3 bases and J by 11 bases, with 11 bases between. CDR1 is LNHDA, CDR2 SQIVND, per germline (reference sequence). The CDR3 here is CASSISGNTPLHF. CDR3 bases: TGTGCCAGTAGTATTTCAGGAAATACACCCCTCCACTTT.

This clone was detected only a few times. The genes are TRBV14 and TRBJ2-7; tentative D call: TRBD2 (7 bases). CDR1 and CDR2 from the germline V gene are SGHDN and FVKESK. V gave up 0 bases and J gave up 4 bases, with 13 bases separating them. The CDR3 is 15 residues long. The DNA of the CDR3 is TGTGCCAGCAGCCAAGATGGGAGGGGGTGGTACGAGCAGTACTTC. Its protein product is CASSQDGRGWYEQYF.